This T cell receptor (beta chain) was sequenced during a study of T-cell memory formation after mild COVID-19. Overall study: TCR clusters showed largely donor specificity.

The TCR alpha and TCR beta cDNA libraries, bearing sample barcodes and UMIs, were generated by 5'RACE using constant-segment primers. TCRdb itself ran the 5' RACE reads through MiXCR, one entry per CDR3 protein. Seen here are fewer than 650,000 distinct CDR3 sequences, about a fifth observed once, and the top ten hold about 8.2%. Per the germline V gene, CDR1 is MGHDK and CDR2 is SYGVNS. V was pared by 3 bases and J by 11 bases, with 17 bases between. This CDR3 region has 15 residues. Worth noting for this clonotype: The antigen is undetermined.

Study-wide points: Among CD4+ contracting clones, most were CM and EM, and CD8+ ones EMRA. Clones contracting across day 15 to 85 had a balanced CD4/CD8 profile; later expanding clones leaned CD4+.

This sequence joins TRBV25-1 and TRBJ1-6; a possible D gene is TRBD1 (5 bases). What was sequenced was PBMCs or a T cell subset sorted from them (not recorded which). This receptor was obtained from an adult woman who had mild COVID-19 (a few samples of this study predate the infection). Cell type and time point are not known. CDR3 sequence reads: CASSERGRDWPPLHF. DNA of the CDR3: TGTGCCAGCAGTGAGAGGGGACGGGACTGGCCACCCCTCCACTTT.